This TCR beta chain was sequenced for a study of cytomegalovirus exposure and HLA in healthy donors. General study points: Donors were assumed by presence/absence analyses to have roughly uniform sequencing depth. It was about 150 TCR beta chains that were listed as cytomegalovirus-associated.

The J segment lost 4 bases and the V segment lost 4 bases, leaving 2 bases of the junction unmatched. Germline values: CDR1 SGHNT, CDR2 YENEEA. The CDR3 loop spans 13 amino acids. Concerning this clone: Its cognate antigen is unknown.

With 60 Vbeta and 13 Jbeta primers, the PCR was carried out. Produced via immunoSEQ multiplex PCR; TCRdb's table is partial and in-frame only. The data contain fewer than 200,000 clones, about four fifths of them singletons. The sequencing sample was made of PBMCs. The chain links TRBV11-3 to TRBJ1-2; TRBD1 matches at 8 bases. The sequence was collected from a woman between 18 and 30 years old in good health and CMV-seronegative. The DNA for the CDR3 is TGTGCCAGCAGCTGGACAGGGTTCTATGGCTACACCTTC. Translated, it gives CASSWTGFYGYTF.